The 14 T cell receptor beta chains below all came from one sample that was sequenced in a study of Graves' ophthalmopathy and Graves' hyperthyroidism. Amplified material comprised TCR beta CDR3 regions derived from RNA transcripts. RT-PCR in the first round used HTBI primers; a second-round multiplex PCR followed. TCRdb reprocessed the multiplex PCR reads with MiXCR, giving one entry per CDR3 protein. The table has some 200,000 distinct CDR3 sequences, 29% seen once; the top ten hold about 9.3%. Sequencing was carried out using peripheral blood. These receptors all come from a man in his fifties with Graves' ophthalmopathy.

This clonotype has ten or more counts. The chain has TRBV5-1 and TRBJ2-7, with 10 bases identical to TRBD1. The CDR3 has 16 residues. Germline trimming cut 4 bases from V and 5 bases from J; bases unmatched to any gene: 12. Per germline, CDR1 SGHRS and CDR2 YFSETQ. The CDR3 loop is CASSDSDRGGSDEQYF. The CDR3 nucleotides read TGCGCCAGCAGCGACTCGGACAGGGGGGGGTCGGACGAGCAGTACTTC. Filled out from reference TRBV5-1 and TRBJ2-7, the complete variable domain reads KAGVTQTPRYLIKTRGQQVTLSCSPISGHRSVSWYQQTPGQGLQFLFEYFSETQRNKGNFPGRFSGRQFSNSRSEMNVSTLELGDSALYLCASSDSDRGGSDEQYFGPGTRLTVT.

This clonotype was picked up many times. The rearrangement uses TRBV14 and TRBJ1-3, with 9 bases aligning to TRBD1. The ends lost 0 bases at V and 2 bases at J; junction bases unmatched: 14. The CDR3 extends over 20 amino acids. CDR1 and CDR2 (germline): SGHDN, FVKESK. DNA for the CDR3: TGTGCCAGCAGCCAAGAACGGGGACAGGGTCGTTTGGCAGCTGGAAACACCATATATTTT. This sequence encodes CASSQERGQGRLAAGNTIYF.

The count of this clonotype is one. This rearrangement joins TRBV6-4 to TRBJ1-1, with no clear D. The germline CDR1 and CDR2 sequences are MRHNA and SNTAGT. Trimming left V 5 bases short and J 3 bases short, with 10 bases between. This CDR3 is 13 amino acids long. CDR3: CASSTRGYTEAFF. CDR3 DNA: TGTGCCAGCAGTACGCGTGGGTACACTGAAGCTTTCTTT.

The rearrangement joins TRBV7-6 to TRBJ2-5, with D perhaps TRBD1 or TRBD2 (5 bases each). Trimming removed 7 bases at V and 5 bases at J, with 17 bases between. Germline V gene lookup returns CDR1 SGHVS and CDR2 FNYEAQ. This CDR3 comprises 14 residues. The CDR3 DNA reads as TGTGCCAGCACCGGGACCCCGGGGATGGAGACCCAGTACTTC. Translated, it gives CASTGTPGMETQYF.

This clonotype was counted ten times or more. The chain employs TRBV27 and TRBJ2-2; TRBD2 aligns across 11 bases. Germline V gene data show CDR1 as MNHEY and CDR2 as SMNVEV (reference sequence). Trimming removed 5 bases from V and 2 bases from J; junction bases left unmatched: 10. The CDR3 covers 18 residues. In DNA, the CDR3 is TGTGCCAGCAGTCCCGGACTAGCGGGCGGAACCAACACCGGGGAGCTGTTTTTT. Translation: CASSPGLAGGTNTGELFF.

This clonotype was found many times. The chain has TRBV5-1 and TRBJ2-5; 11 bases are a match to TRBD1. Germline V gene sequence: CDR1 SGHRS, CDR2 YFSETQ. CDR3 length: 16 residues. The ends lost 0 bases at V and 5 bases at J; junction bases unmatched: 6. CDR3 sequence: CASSLDGTGGRETQYF. The CDR3 bases are TGCGCCAGCAGCTTGGACGGGACAGGGGGACGTGAGACCCAGTACTTC.

This clonotype was counted ten times or more. The genes are TRBV12-3 or TRBV12-4 and TRBJ2-5; D may be TRBD1 (5 bases). This CDR3 region has 15 residues. The V and J ends lost 6 bases and 3 bases respectively, with 17 bases between them. The CDR3: CASSPTGRAKETQYF. DNA of the CDR3: TGTGCCAGCAGCCCGACGGGCAGGGCAAAAGAGACCCAGTACTTC.

Ten or more counts support this clonotype. The V and J genes are TRBV6-1 and TRBJ2-7; TRBD1 matches 9 bases. V shed 7 bases and J 4 bases; nucleotides not matched to a gene: 11. CDR3 size: 15 residues. Germline V gene lookup returns CDR1 MNHNS and CDR2 SASEGT. DNA of the CDR3: TGTGCCAGCACCTGGGGGGGACAGGGTTTTTACGAGCAGTACTTC. It specifies CASTWGGQGFYEQYF.

The rearrangement joins TRBV30 to TRBJ2-5, with 8 positions matching TRBD1. Germline V gives CDR1 GTSNPN, CDR2 SVGIG (reference sequence). The CDR3 runs 13 residues. The trim removed 4 bases at V and 5 bases at J, leaving 6 bases unmatched. The chain's CDR3 is CAWNQGAGETQYF. CDR3 sequence (DNA): TGTGCCTGGAATCAGGGGGCAGGGGAGACCCAGTACTTC.

This clonotype showed up just a few times. The chain uses TRBV6-2 or TRBV6-3 and TRBJ2-5; no clear D gene. The CDR3 has 14 amino acids. Germline V CDR1 and CDR2: MNHEY, SVGEGT. V lost 5 bases to trimming and J lost 2 bases, with 12 bases between them. The CDR3: CASSPLRGQETQYF. CDR3 coding DNA: TGTGCCAGCAGTCCCCTACGAGGACAAGAGACCCAGTACTTC.

As for this clonotype: A junction boundary mismatches the germline segment, possibly from a read error. The chain is built from TRBV2 and TRBJ2-7; possible D gene TRBD1, 5 bases. Germline values: CDR1 SNHLY, CDR2 FYNNEI. The CDR3 has 14 residues. The DNA of the CDR3 is TGTGCCAGCGGGGCTGAAGGACACCTCTACGAGCTGTACTTT. Translation: CASGAEGHLYELYF. The variable domain in full, completed from reference TRBV2 and TRBJ2-7, reads EPEVTQTPSHQVTQMGQEVILRCVPISNHLYFYWYRQILGQKVEFLVSFYNNEISEKSEIFDDQFSVERPDGSNFTLKIRSTKLEDSAMYFCASGAEGHLYELYFGPGTRLTVT.

This sequence joins TRBV12-3 or TRBV12-4 and TRBJ1-5; 8 positions agree with TRBD1. The CDR3 is 15 amino acids. The trim removed 0 bases at V and 7 bases at J, leaving 5 bases unmatched. The CDR3 DNA follows: TGTGCCAGCAGTTTAGCAAGACAGGGGTGGCAGCCCCAGCATTTT. It yields the protein CASSLARQGWQPQHF.

This clonotype appeared many times. This sequence joins TRBV12-3 or TRBV12-4 and TRBJ2-2, with 10 bases fitting TRBD1. This CDR3 has 15 residues. After removal of 6 bases from V and 6 bases from J, the junction contained 7 bases not matched to a gene. CDR3 nucleotides: TGTGCCAGCAGAGTCCGGGGACAGGGGCCCGGGGAGCTGTTTTTT. Translating it yields CASRVRGQGPGELFF.

This clonotype has a count of ten or more. The J gene is TRBJ1-1, the V gene TRBV12-3 or TRBV12-4, with D perhaps matching TRBD1 (6 bases). V was clipped by 6 bases and J by 1 base, with 15 bases between them. The CDR3 consists of 15 residues. This CDR3 reads CASSLWGGPNTEAFF. The CDR3 bases are TGTGCCAGCAGCCTCTGGGGGGGGCCGAACACTGAAGCTTTCTTT.